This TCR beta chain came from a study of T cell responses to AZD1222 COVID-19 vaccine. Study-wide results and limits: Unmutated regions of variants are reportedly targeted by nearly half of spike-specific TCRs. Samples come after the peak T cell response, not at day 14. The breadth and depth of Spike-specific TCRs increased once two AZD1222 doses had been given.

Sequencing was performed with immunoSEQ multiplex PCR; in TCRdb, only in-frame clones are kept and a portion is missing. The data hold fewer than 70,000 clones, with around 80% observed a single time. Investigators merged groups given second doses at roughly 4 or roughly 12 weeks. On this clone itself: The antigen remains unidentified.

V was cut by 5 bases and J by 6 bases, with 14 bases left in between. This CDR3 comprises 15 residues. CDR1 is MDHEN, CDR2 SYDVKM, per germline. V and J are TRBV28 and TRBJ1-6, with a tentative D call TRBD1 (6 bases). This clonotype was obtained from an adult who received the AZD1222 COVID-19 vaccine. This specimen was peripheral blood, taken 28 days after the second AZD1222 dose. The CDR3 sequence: CASSITGGSNSPLHF. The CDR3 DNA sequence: TGTGCCAGCAGTATTACCGGGGGCAGTAATTCACCCCTCCACTTT.